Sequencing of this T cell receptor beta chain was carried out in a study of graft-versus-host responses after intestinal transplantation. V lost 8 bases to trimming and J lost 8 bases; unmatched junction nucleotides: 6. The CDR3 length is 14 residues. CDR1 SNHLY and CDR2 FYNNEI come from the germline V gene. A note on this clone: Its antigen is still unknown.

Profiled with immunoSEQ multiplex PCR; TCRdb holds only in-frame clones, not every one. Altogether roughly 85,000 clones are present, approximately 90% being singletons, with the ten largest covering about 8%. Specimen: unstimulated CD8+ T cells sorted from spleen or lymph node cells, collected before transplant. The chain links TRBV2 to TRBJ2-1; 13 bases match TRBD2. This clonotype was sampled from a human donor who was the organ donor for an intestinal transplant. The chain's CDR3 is CASDGLAGEYEQFF. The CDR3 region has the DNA TGTGCCAGCGACGGACTAGCGGGAGAATATGAGCAGTTCTTC.